These 16 T cell receptor beta chains were all obtained from the same sample, sequenced in a study of shared clonotypes between healthy human individuals. Produced via immunoSEQ multiplex PCR; TCRdb's table is partial and in-frame only. The sample carries about 1.5 million clones, 95% to 99% recorded once. Source material: naive CD4+ T cells sorted from blood. As to subset: CD45RA+ positively selected. The source is a man aged 25-45 years in good health.

The rearrangement links TRBV5-1 to TRBJ2-5; D gene uncertain. Trimming removed 4 bases from V and 7 bases from J, with 8 bases in between. The CDR3 has 11 amino acids. In germline, CDR1 is SGHRS, CDR2 YFSETQ. The CDR3 nucleotides read TGCGCCAGCAGCGCGGAGCTGACCCAGTACTTC. Protein product: CASSAELTQYF.

The chain is built from TRBV20-1 and TRBJ2-7; D gene ambiguous. From germline, CDR1 is DFQATT and CDR2 SNEGSKA (reference sequence). There are 11 residues in the CDR3. With 4 bases removed from V and 2 bases from J, the gap between germline ends came to 6 bases. CDR3 amino acids: CSATIAYEQYF. CDR3 DNA sequence: TGCAGTGCTACCATAGCCTACGAGCAGTACTTC.

The chain employs TRBV5-5 and TRBJ2-1; D gene ambiguous. Trimming left V 0 bases short and J 6 bases short, with 7 bases between. Germline CDR1 SGHKS, CDR2 YYEKEE (reference sequence). This CDR3 region has 13 residues. CDR3 amino acids: CASSLGRSNEQFF. The CDR3 nucleotides read TGTGCCAGCAGCTTGGGTCGAAGCAATGAGCAGTTCTTC.

This clone was detected only once. The J gene is TRBJ2-1, the V gene TRBV11-2; TRBD2 is a possible D gene (5 bases). The CDR3 runs to 13 residues. V was shortened by 6 bases and J by 6 bases, with 12 bases between the two germline ends. Germline V gene sequence: CDR1 SGHAT, CDR2 FQNNGV. The chain's CDR3 is CASRKLVVNEQFF. The CDR3 DNA reads TGTGCCAGCAGGAAACTAGTCGTCAATGAGCAGTTCTTC.

The V call is TRBV7-8, the J call TRBJ2-7; unclear D gene. V shed 9 bases and J shed 5 bases, with 17 bases lying between them. CDR3 size: 13 residues. Germline V lookup: CDR1 SGHVS, CDR2 FQNEAQ. The CDR3, as DNA: TGTGCCAGTACCTGGCGGCCTTCCAACGAGCAGTACTTC. Its translation: CASTWRPSNEQYF.

The chain links TRBV14 to TRBJ2-1, with D tentatively TRBD1 (6 bases). Germline CDR1 and CDR2: SGHDN and FVKESK. Trimming pared 0 bases from V and 2 bases from J, leaving 14 bases between. The CDR3 contains 17 residues. In DNA form, the CDR3 reads TGTGCCAGCAGCCAAGACTATAAGAGGGGGACCTACAATGAGCAGTTCTTC. Its translation is CASSQDYKRGTYNEQFF.

The chain couples TRBV5-6 to TRBJ2-7; 8 bases align to TRBD2. V gave up 4 bases and J gave up 3 bases; unmatched junction bases: 18. This CDR3 spans 18 amino acids. CDR1 and CDR2 (germline): SGHDT, YYEEEE. In nucleotides, the CDR3 is TGTGCCAGCAGCGCCGTTTGGTTGGCGGGAGGCTCCTTCTACGAGCAGTACTTC. Protein sequence: CASSAVWLAGGSFYEQYF.

The chain uses TRBV25-1 and TRBJ1-5, with TRBD1 as a possible D gene (5 bases). Germline V gives CDR1 MGHDK, CDR2 SYGVNS. With 5 bases removed from V and 4 bases from J, the gap between germline ends came to 12 bases. The CDR3 is 14 amino acids. The CDR3 is CASSRWGMNQPQHF. In DNA form, the CDR3 reads TGTGCCAGCAGTCGATGGGGGATGAATCAGCCCCAGCATTTT.

This chain connects TRBV28 to TRBJ1-2, with D unclear. V shed 7 bases and J shed 4 bases, with 10 bases lying between them. CDR3 length: 12 amino acids. The germline V gene has CDR1 MDHEN and CDR2 SYDVKM. Here the CDR3 reads CASTLPGYGYTF. DNA for the CDR3: TGTGCCAGCACCCTCCCCGGCTATGGCTACACCTTC.

The V and J genes are TRBV5-8 and TRBJ2-1; weak D call: TRBD2 (6 bases). CDR1 is SGHTS, CDR2 YDEGEE, per germline. This CDR3 region has 17 residues. The V end lost 0 bases, the J end lost 0 bases, and 13 bases lay between the germline ends. The CDR3 reads CASSLALVGSSYNEQFF. The CDR3 DNA sequence: TGTGCCAGCAGCTTGGCCCTCGTCGGGAGCTCCTACAATGAGCAGTTCTTC.

As for this clone: At the DNA level, this CDR3 is encoded by other sequences in the same sample as well. The V and J genes are TRBV20-1 and TRBJ1-1; D is undetermined. CDR3 length: 11 residues. CDR1 DFQATT and CDR2 SNEGSKA come from the germline V gene (reference sequence). Trimming stripped 0 bases from V and 6 bases from J, with 5 bases between. CDR3 nucleotide sequence: TGCAGTGCTAGAGACACCCCTGAAGCTTTCTTT. Translation: CSARDTPEAFF.

The rearrangement uses TRBV5-1 and TRBJ2-2; 7 bases match TRBD1. The V gene end was trimmed by 4 bases and the J gene end by 3 bases; junction bases not matched to a gene: 6. CDR3 length equals 15 residues. From germline, CDR1 is SGHRS and CDR2 YFSETQ. The CDR3 loop reads CASSPDRVYTGELFF. CDR3 coding DNA: TGCGCCAGCAGCCCCGACAGGGTGTACACCGGGGAGCTGTTTTTT.

The J gene is TRBJ1-5, the V gene TRBV2, with a tentative D call TRBD1 (6 bases). Germline V gene lookup returns CDR1 SNHLY and CDR2 FYNNEI. CDR3 length: 14 residues. V gave up 7 bases and J gave up 7 bases, with 17 bases separating them. The CDR3: CASKEGGRGQPQHF. The CDR3 DNA reads TGTGCCAGCAAAGAGGGGGGGCGGGGACAGCCCCAGCATTTT.

This chain links TRBV12-5 with TRBJ2-1; D remains ambiguous. From germline, CDR1 is LGHNT and CDR2 FRNRAP. The ends were cut back, 2 bases at V and 1 base at J, with 12 bases in the middle. The CDR3 totals 16 residues. CDR3 bases: TGTGCTAGTGGTTTGTTCCGCCCCCCATCCTACAATGAGCAGTTCTTC. Protein product: CASGLFRPPSYNEQFF. Together with reference TRBV12-5 and TRBJ2-1, the CDR3 gives the full variable domain: DARVTQTPRHKVTEMGQEVTMRCQPILGHNTVFWYRQTMMQGLELLAYFRNRAPLDDSGMPKDRFSAEMPDATLATLKIQPSEPRDSAVYFCASGLFRPPSYNEQFFGPGTRLTVL.

About this clone itself: This same CDR3 is encoded by further DNA sequences in the sample. This chain joins TRBV14 and TRBJ1-1; D is ambiguous. The CDR3 covers 13 residues. Germline loops: CDR1 SGHDN, CDR2 FVKESK. Trimming pared 4 bases from V and 0 bases from J, leaving 6 bases between. The CDR3 loop is CASSLKVNTEAFF. DNA for the CDR3: TGTGCCAGCAGCCTTAAGGTGAACACTGAAGCTTTCTTT.

This clone has just one count. The J gene is TRBJ2-2, the V gene TRBV27; 10 bases map to TRBD2. The V gene end was trimmed by 5 bases and the J gene end by 0 bases; junction bases not matched to a gene: 9. Germline loops: CDR1 MNHEY, CDR2 SMNVEV (reference sequence). The CDR3 spans 18 residues. The DNA of the CDR3 is TGTGCCAGCAGTATCCCCGGGACTAGCGAGTCGAACACCGGGGAGCTGTTTTTT. This gives the protein CASSIPGTSESNTGELFF.